The 20 T cell receptor beta chains below all came from one sample that was sequenced in a study of blood T cell repertoires in COVID-19 (dated by TCRdb to 2020 to 2021). To prepare the library, the immunoSEQ multiplex PCR assay was applied. This is the immuneACCESS table as TCRdb keeps it, with only in-frame sequences that have V and J called. A part of the clones is gone; compared with another copy, unresolved V genes explain less than half, and the rest is unexplained. The sample includes fewer than 450,000 clones, with around nine tenths observed a single time. About 3.5% of the sample comes from the top ten. The sample consisted of peripheral blood. The receptors stem from a young woman who had recovered from COVID-19.

V gene TRBV5-1 combines with J gene TRBJ2-3; 7 positions match TRBD2. The CDR3 runs 16 residues. Trimming cost V 0 bases and J 0 bases; bases outside gene matches: 4. Germline CDR1 is SGHRS and CDR2 is YFSETQ. For the CDR3, the DNA is TGCGCCAGCAGCTTGGATCCTAGCGGCAGCACAGATACGCAGTATTTT. Its translation is CASSLDPSGSTDTQYF.

V and J are TRBV6-5 and TRBJ1-2; D uncertain. Germline loops: CDR1 MNHEY, CDR2 SVGAGI. Trimming left V 2 bases short and J 4 bases short, with 11 bases between. This CDR3 contains 14 residues. CDR3 nucleotides: TGTGCCAGCAGTTACAGGGAGGTTGGCTATGGCTACACCTTC. It encodes CASSYREVGYGYTF.

The CDR3 bases are TGTGCCAGCAGTTCCCTAGCGGGATCCTACAATGAGCAGTTCTTC. Protein sequence: CASSSLAGSYNEQFF. V and J are TRBV6-8 and TRBJ2-1, with 9 bases matching TRBD2. Germline CDR1 is MNHGY and CDR2 is SAAAGT. Trimming removed 4 bases from V and 1 base from J; junction bases left unmatched: 2. This CDR3 has 15 amino acids.

With regard to this clone: A read error may produce the germline difference seen at one junction end. Within the sample, other DNA sequences also encode this same CDR3. This chain uses TRBV5-1 with TRBJ1-2; D unclear. Germline-derived CDR1 and CDR2 are SGHRS and YFSETQ. The CDR3 contains 12 residues. The CDR3 nucleotides are TGCGCCAGCAGCTTGACGGGGTATGGTTACACCTTC. Translation gives CASSLTGYGYTF. Complete variable domain (other parts from reference TRBV5-1 and TRBJ1-2): KAGVTQTPRYLIKTRGQQVTLSCSPISGHRSVSWYQQTPGQGLQFLFEYFSETQRNKGNFPGRFSGRQFSNSRSEMNVSTLELGDSALYLCASSLTGYGYTFGSGTRLTVV.

The J gene is TRBJ2-3, the V gene TRBV11-2; perhaps TRBD2 as D (6 bases). The germline gives CDR1 SGHAT, CDR2 FQNNGV. V was pared by 2 bases and J by 4 bases, with 13 bases between. CDR3 size: 15 residues. This chain's CDR3 is CASSLIREKSDTQYF. For the CDR3, the DNA is TGTGCCAGCAGCTTAATACGGGAGAAGTCAGATACGCAGTATTTT.

CDR3: CASSARAGGAYNEQFF. CDR3 bases: TGTGCCAGCAGCGCGCGAGCGGGAGGAGCGTACAATGAGCAGTTCTTC. The V and J genes are TRBV9 and TRBJ2-1; 9 nucleotides match TRBD2. CDR1 is SGDLS, CDR2 YYNGEE, per germline. Germline trimming cut 3 bases from V and 4 bases from J; bases unmatched to any gene: 8. The CDR3 is 16 residues long.

J is TRBJ2-7 and V is TRBV21-1; the table gives TRBD1 as D, unverified against the DNA. TRBV21-1 constitutes a pseudogene. CDR3 length: 16 amino acids. CDR3 amino acids: CASSKEKKGQTYEQYV. CDR3 DNA sequence: TGTGCCAGCAGCAAAGAGAAGAAAGGACAGACCTACGAGCAGTACGTC.

The rearrangement uses TRBV18 and TRBJ2-3; 12 bases are a match to TRBD2. The germline V gene encodes CDR1 KGHSH and CDR2 LQKENI. V lost 9 bases to trimming and J lost 2 bases; unmatched junction nucleotides: 6. The CDR3 has 15 amino acids. Here the CDR3 DNA reads TGTGCCAGTTCTGGACTAGCGGGGTCCACAGATACGCAGTATTTT. It is translated as CASSGLAGSTDTQYF.

CDR3 region: CASSPGTGTGATGELFF. DNA of the CDR3: TGTGCCAGCTCACCGGGTACCGGGACAGGGGCCACCGGGGAGCTGTTTTTT. The chain has TRBV18 and TRBJ2-2; 10 bases line up with TRBD1. V dropped 3 bases and J dropped 4; count of bases not matched to a gene: 8. CDR1 and CDR2 from the germline V gene are KGHSH and LQKENI. The length of the CDR3 is 17 residues.

V and J are TRBV9 and TRBJ2-5; D is possibly TRBD2 (6 bases). The germline V gene has CDR1 SGDLS and CDR2 YYNGEE. The V end was cut by 3 bases, the J end by 0 bases, with 9 bases between. The length of the CDR3 is 14 residues. This CDR3 reads CASSARDYQETQYF. The CDR3 DNA reads as TGTGCCAGCAGCGCGCGGGATTACCAAGAGACCCAGTACTTC.

A remark on this clone: Other DNA sequences within the sample encode an identical CDR3. This rearrangement joins TRBV6-5 to TRBJ2-1; weak D call: TRBD2 (6 bases). The CDR3 has 13 residues. Trimming stripped 8 bases from V and 4 bases from J, with 12 bases between. Germline CDR1 MNHEY, CDR2 SVGAGI. CDR3: CASRRDSYNEQFF. CDR3 bases: TGTGCCAGCCGCCGGGACTCATACAATGAGCAGTTCTTC.

The chain joins TRBV6-2 or TRBV6-3 to TRBJ1-1; weak D call: TRBD1 (5 bases). The length of the CDR3 is 16 residues. The V end was cut by 5 bases, the J end by 1 base, with 17 bases between. Germline V CDR1 and CDR2: MNHEY, SVGEGT. The CDR3 here is CASSPSPTAANTEAFF. CDR3 in DNA: TGTGCCAGCAGTCCGTCTCCGACAGCCGCGAACACTGAAGCTTTCTTT.

This clone was observed a single time. The genes are TRBV5-8 and TRBJ2-1, with 12 nucleotides matching TRBD2. V lost 1 base to trimming and J lost 9 bases; unmatched junction nucleotides: 11. Germline V gene sequence: CDR1 SGHTS, CDR2 YDEGEE. The CDR3 contains 17 residues. The CDR3 region has the DNA TGTGCCAGCAGCTTGAGGCTGACTAGCGGGAGAGACGGTGAGCAGTTCTTC. It specifies CASSLRLTSGRDGEQFF.

V gene TRBV29-1 combines with J gene TRBJ2-1; 7 bases align to TRBD2. Germline CDR1 reads SQVTM; CDR2 reads ANQGSEA. Trimming took 3 bases from V and 4 from J; bases not matched to a gene: 12. The CDR3 runs 16 residues. For the CDR3, the DNA is TGCAGCGTTGAGTTGTCGGGAGGAGTTAATTACAATGAGCAGTTCTTC. This codes for CSVELSGGVNYNEQFF.

This clone was picked up a small number of times. This rearrangement joins TRBV5-6 to TRBJ1-1; 10 bases agree with TRBD1. The length of the CDR3 is 15 residues. CDR1 and CDR2 from the germline V gene are SGHDT and YYEEEE. V gave up 6 bases and J gave up 6 bases; unmatched junction bases: 11. The CDR3 bases are TGTGCCAGCATCCTTTTGACAGGGGGCCCCTCTGAAGCTTTCTTT. Translated, it gives CASILLTGGPSEAFF.

This clone showed up just once. The CDR3 DNA is TGTGCTAGTGGTTTGGTTAAGTTAGGACAGGGTGAAAAACTGTTTTTT. Translating it yields CASGLVKLGQGEKLFF. The genes are TRBV12-5 and TRBJ1-4; 8 positions agree with TRBD1. The CDR3 runs to 16 residues. CDR1 LGHNT and CDR2 FRNRAP come from the germline V gene. Trimming removed 0 bases from V and 7 bases from J; junction bases left unmatched: 7.

The gene calls are TRBV10-2 and TRBJ2-2, with 9 bases fitting TRBD2. From germline, CDR1 is WSHSY and CDR2 SAAADI. This CDR3 has 15 amino acids. Trimming took 5 bases from V and 5 from J; bases not matched to a gene: 6. CDR3 nucleotides: TGCGCCAGCAGTTCGGCGGGAGGGGAAACCGGGGAGCTGTTTTTT. Its translation is CASSSAGGETGELFF.

This chain uses TRBV24-1 with TRBJ2-3; 9 positions match TRBD1. The germline V gene has CDR1 KGHDR and CDR2 SFDVKD. Trimming cost V 4 bases and J 6 bases; bases outside gene matches: 13. This CDR3 comprises 17 residues. The CDR3 nucleotides read TGTGCCACCAGTGACTTTCCGGGACAGGGAGCGGGGGATACGCAGTATTTT. This translates into CATSDFPGQGAGDTQYF.

The chain carries TRBV5-1 and TRBJ2-2, with TRBD1 matching over 7 bases. The CDR3 totals 14 residues. J gave up 6 bases and V 0 bases, and 2 bases lay outside the gene matches. The germline V gene encodes CDR1 SGHRS and CDR2 YFSETQ. CDR3 nucleotide sequence: TGCGCCAGCAGCTTGGACAGGGGACCCGGGGAGCTGTTTTTT. This gives the protein CASSLDRGPGELFF.

This chain's CDR3 is CASSLSTGVGLGYGYTF. CDR3 DNA: TGTGCCAGCAGTTTGTCGACAGGGGTGGGTCTTGGCTATGGCTACACCTTC. The chain has TRBV27 and TRBJ1-2, with 8 bases aligning to TRBD1. The CDR3 sequence is 17 residues long. The V gene's germline CDR1 is MNHEY and CDR2 SMNVEV (reference sequence). V lost 3 bases to trimming and J lost 4 bases; unmatched junction nucleotides: 13.